A single sample gave rise to the 27 T cell receptor beta chains below, sequenced in a study of vaccination and CD4 T cells after COVID-19. The Oncomine TCR Beta short-read assay was applied to DNA of cultured CD4+ T cells. TCRdb redid the calling of the PCR reads with MiXCR, one entry per CDR3 protein. The repertoire has approximately 12,000 distinct CDR3 sequences, roughly 60% of them found once; the top ten carry under 9.5%. These TCRs' antigens remain unknown. As for treatment: roughly nine-day PBMC culture with coronavirus spike peptide pools or control peptides (ViraFEST assay). The sequencing sample was made of CD4+ T cells from blood, cultured in vitro. The receptor source for this set is a human donor who had recovered from COVID-19.

This clonotype appeared a few times. The chain is built from TRBV2 and TRBJ2-7; 8 positions match TRBD1. The germline V gene has CDR1 SNHLY and CDR2 FYNNEI. Losses at the gene ends were 7 bases for V and 2 bases for J; bases not matched to a gene: 7. This CDR3 is built from 14 residues. The CDR3 DNA reads TGTGCCAGCAACCGGGACAGGTATACCTACGAGCAGTACTTC. This codes for CASNRDRYTYEQYF.

V usage is TRBV7-9 and J usage is TRBJ2-5; TRBD1 matches at 11 bases. CDR1 is SEHNR, CDR2 FQNEAQ, per germline (reference sequence). This CDR3 has 15 amino acids. Trimming cost V 3 bases and J 5 bases; bases outside gene matches: 5. The CDR3 loop is CASSFSGTGGETQYF. The CDR3 DNA follows: TGTGCCAGCAGCTTTTCCGGGACAGGGGGTGAGACCCAGTACTTC. The full variable domain, in which reference TRBV7-9 and TRBJ2-5 provide the parts outside the CDR3, is DTGVSQNPRHKITKRGQNVTFRCDPISEHNRLYWYRQTLGQGPEFLTYFQNEAQLEKSRLLSDRFSAERPKGSFSTLEIQRTEQGDSAMYLCASSFSGTGGETQYFGPGTRLLVL.

This chain connects TRBV29-1 to TRBJ1-3; 9 nucleotides match TRBD1. This CDR3 has 13 residues. V dropped 6 bases and J dropped 5; count of bases not matched to a gene: 5. The V gene's germline CDR1 is SQVTM and CDR2 ANQGSEA. The CDR3 protein is CSVRDRDRNTIYF. The CDR3 DNA follows: TGCAGCGTCCGGGACAGGGATCGAAACACCATATATTTT.

This clonotype was detected only a few times. The V and J genes are TRBV4-1 and TRBJ2-5; 7 nucleotides align to TRBD2. V shed 4 bases, J shed 5 bases, and the junction held 16 bases outside the gene matches. Germline CDR1 reads MGHRA; CDR2 reads YSYEKL. The CDR3 runs to 17 residues. The CDR3 DNA reads as TGCGCCAGCAGCCCCCTCAGAGGGGAGGGAGGTCGGGAGACCCAGTACTTC. Encoded protein: CASSPLRGEGGRETQYF.

The chain couples TRBV28 to TRBJ1-2, with D unresolved. Germline-derived CDR1 and CDR2 are MDHEN and SYDVKM. The germline V and J ends were trimmed by 7 bases and 1 base, with 10 bases remaining between them. The CDR3 consists of 13 residues. In DNA form, the CDR3 reads TGTGCCAGCATTCCTTCGAATAACTATGGCTACACCTTC. It codes for CASIPSNNYGYTF.

The chain is built from TRBV7-8 and TRBJ1-1; tentative D call: TRBD1 (5 bases). Germline V lookup: CDR1 SGHVS, CDR2 FQNEAQ. V was pared by 5 bases and J by 1 base, with 17 bases between. The CDR3 spans 16 residues. CDR3 sequence: CASSPGQGLSNTEAFF. CDR3 in DNA: TGTGCCAGCAGCCCAGGGCAGGGTCTATCGAACACTGAAGCTTTCTTT.

This clonotype was recorded only once. The chain links TRBV12-3 or TRBV12-4 to TRBJ1-5; D unclear. The CDR3 is 12 residues long. V was shortened by 3 bases and J by 5 bases, with 5 bases between the two germline ends. The CDR3 here is CASSLTDQPQHF. CDR3 DNA: TGTGCCAGCAGTTTGACCGATCAGCCCCAGCATTTT.

V is TRBV18 and J is TRBJ2-7, with TRBD2 matching 8 bases. Germline V lookup: CDR1 KGHSH, CDR2 LQKENI. J lost 5 bases, V lost 5 bases, and 11 bases had no gene match. The CDR3 is 15 residues long. CDR3 bases: TGTGCCAGCTCAACCCCTACTCGGGAGGGACACGAGCAGTACTTC. Protein sequence: CASSTPTREGHEQYF. The whole variable domain, remainder taken from reference TRBV18 and TRBJ2-7, is NAGVMQNPRHLVRRRGQEARLRCSPMKGHSHVYWYRQLPEEGLKFMVYLQKENIIDESGMPKERFSAEFPKEGPSILRIQQVVRGDSAAYFCASSTPTREGHEQYFGPGTRLTVT.

The V call is TRBV27, the J call TRBJ2-1, with TRBD2 identical over 12 bases. The ends lost 4 bases at V and 15 bases at J; junction bases unmatched: 10. The V gene's germline CDR1 is MNHEY and CDR2 SMNVEV (reference sequence). This CDR3 comprises 14 residues. CDR3 DNA sequence: TGTGCCAGCAGTTCGCTAGCGGGAGGGCCTGTCCCGTTCTTC. Its protein product is CASSSLAGGPVPFF.

The J gene is TRBJ2-2, the V gene TRBV28; D remains ambiguous. The germline gives CDR1 MDHEN, CDR2 SYDVKM. This CDR3 contains 12 residues. V lost 8 bases and J 3 bases, leaving 7 bases between the germline ends. The CDR3 nucleotides read TGTGCCAGCCTTCGATACACCGGGGAGCTGTTTTTT. Translated: CASLRYTGELFF. The whole variable domain, filled in from reference TRBV28 and TRBJ2-2, reads DVKVTQSSRYLVKRTGEKVFLECVQDMDHENMFWYRQDPGLGLRLIYFSYDVKMKEKGDIPEGYSVSREKKERFSLILESASTNQTSMYLCASLRYTGELFFGEGSRLTVL.

The rearrangement joins TRBV7-3 to TRBJ1-6; 8 nucleotides agree with TRBD1. CDR1 SGHTA and CDR2 FQGTGA come from the germline V gene. The CDR3 is 15 residues long. The V gene end was trimmed by 5 bases and the J gene end by 6 bases; junction bases not matched to a gene: 6. CDR3 sequence (DNA): TGTGCCAGCAGCCCGGGACAGGACGCTAATTCACCCCTCCACTTT. The encoded protein is CASSPGQDANSPLHF.

The V and J genes are TRBV6-1 and TRBJ1-5; D unresolved. The CDR3 has 16 residues. Germline V gene sequence: CDR1 MNHNS, CDR2 SASEGT. Trimming shortened V by 2 bases and J by 3 bases, and 14 bases separated the two germline ends. The CDR3 loop is CASSEWVSPLNQPQHF. CDR3 DNA: TGTGCCAGCAGTGAATGGGTCAGTCCCCTCAATCAGCCCCAGCATTTT.

A word on this clonotype: The junction departs from the called germline gene at one end, perhaps through a read error. V and J are TRBV7-3 and TRBJ2-3, with TRBD1 as a possible D gene (6 bases). This CDR3 comprises 13 residues. Germline CDR1 and CDR2: SGHTA and FQGTGA. The CDR3, as DNA: TGTGCCAGCAGATTAACAGGGTTGGATACGCAGTATTTT. Protein sequence: CASRLTGLDTQYF. The full variable domain, with the rest looked up from reference TRBV7-3 and TRBJ2-3, is GAGVSQTPSNKVTEKGKYVELRCDPISGHTALYWYRQSLGQGPEFLIYFQGTGAADDSGLPNDRFFAVRPEGSVSTLKIQRTERGDSAVYLCASRLTGLDTQYFGPGTRLTVL.

The chain carries TRBV30 and TRBJ2-5; D remains ambiguous. With 2 bases removed from V and 1 base from J, the gap between germline ends came to 17 bases. There are 16 residues in the CDR3. Per the germline V gene, CDR1 is GTSNPN and CDR2 is SVGIG (reference sequence). The CDR3 bases are TGTGCCTGGAGTCATAGGGTTCCGGGTTCCCAAGAGACCCAGTACTTC. Its translation: CAWSHRVPGSQETQYF.

The J gene is TRBJ1-2, the V gene TRBV23-1; D not resolved. TRBV23-1 is an open reading frame, and its role is uncertain. Deletions cut 6 bases from V and 1 base from J, with 6 bases between. The CDR3 consists of 12 residues. The CDR3 nucleotides read TGCGCCAGCAGCCCCATTAACTATGGCTACACCTTC. Translated: CASSPINYGYTF.

This chain uses TRBV7-2 with TRBJ2-1; D might be TRBD2 (6 bases). Trimming took 5 bases from V and 12 from J, leaving 20 bases between them. Germline-derived CDR1 and CDR2 are SGHTA and FQGNSA. The CDR3 covers 14 residues. In DNA form, the CDR3 reads TGTGCCAGCAGCCGCTCGGGGGTTGAACCCCTGCAGTTCTTC. As protein: CASSRSGVEPLQFF.

This clonotype was recorded a few times. The CDR3 bases are TGCAGTGCTCGGAGGACAGGGGGCGACGGGGAGCTGTTTTTT. Residues: CSARRTGGDGELFF. The V and J genes are TRBV20-1 and TRBJ2-2, with TRBD1 matching 11 bases. Germline CDR1 is DFQATT and CDR2 is SNEGSKA (reference sequence). This CDR3 comprises 14 residues. Trimming at V came to 5 bases and at J to 7 bases, leaving 6 bases not matched to a gene.

The chain couples TRBV20-1 to TRBJ2-5; weak D call: TRBD2 (7 bases). The V gene's germline CDR1 is DFQATT and CDR2 SNEGSKA (reference sequence). V shed 3 bases and J shed 7 bases, with 12 bases lying between them. This CDR3 has 12 amino acids. This CDR3 reads CSASGGQLTQYF. For the CDR3, the DNA is TGCAGTGCTAGCGGGGGGCAATTGACCCAGTACTTC.

This chain connects TRBV20-1 to TRBJ2-1; TRBD2 matches at 8 bases. J lost 3 bases, V lost 2 bases, and 6 bases had no gene match. The CDR3 loop spans 15 amino acids. Germline-derived CDR1 and CDR2 are DFQATT and SNEGSKA (reference sequence). The CDR3 protein is CSARTGGADYNEQFF. DNA of the CDR3: TGCAGTGCTAGAACCGGGGGGGCGGACTACAATGAGCAGTTCTTC.

In nucleotides, the CDR3 is TGCAGTGCTAGAGAGGCCCTTGCAGCGGGAGATGTGGATACGCAGTATTTT. It encodes CSAREALAAGDVDTQYF. The chain is built from TRBV20-1 and TRBJ2-3; TRBD2 matches 8 bases. Germline loops: CDR1 DFQATT, CDR2 SNEGSKA (reference sequence). Germline trimming cut 0 bases from V and 6 bases from J; bases unmatched to any gene: 14. CDR3 length equals 17 residues.

By frequency in the sample, this clonotype is medium-sized. The chain carries TRBV15 and TRBJ1-5; maybe TRBD1 (5 bases). V was trimmed by 5 bases and J by 0 bases, leaving 11 bases between them. This CDR3 comprises 15 residues. Germline V lookup: CDR1 LNHNV, CDR2 YYDKDF (reference sequence). CDR3 DNA sequence: TGTGCCACCAGCCGGGACGGAAATAGCAATCAGCCCCAGCATTTT. This gives the protein CATSRDGNSNQPQHF.

This clonotype was picked up a small number of times. The rearrangement uses TRBV27 and TRBJ2-7; no reliable D call. CDR1 is MNHEY, CDR2 SMNVEV, per germline (reference sequence). This CDR3 region has 14 residues. Trimming left V 8 bases short and J 3 bases short, with 17 bases between. In DNA form, the CDR3 reads TGTGCCAGCCGTCGCTCGAGCCCCCACTACGAGCAGTACTTC. Translated, it gives CASRRSSPHYEQYF.

V and J are TRBV19 and TRBJ1-5; D may be TRBD1 (5 bases). The CDR3 contains 15 residues. Germline V CDR1 and CDR2: LNHDA, SQIVND (reference sequence). V lost 7 bases and J lost 6, with 19 bases in between. CDR3 sequence reads: CASNTRAPGRQPQHF. The CDR3 region has the DNA TGTGCCAGTAACACCCGGGCCCCGGGACGTCAGCCCCAGCATTTT.

J is TRBJ2-1 and V is TRBV20-1, with D perhaps being TRBD1 or TRBD2 (5 bases each). Germline values: CDR1 DFQATT, CDR2 SNEGSKA (reference sequence). Trimming left V 6 bases short and J 6 bases short, with 18 bases between. The CDR3 loop spans 14 amino acids. CDR3 in amino acids: CSAPTGPPGNEQFF. The CDR3 bases are TGCAGTGCGCCGACGGGACCCCCTGGCAATGAGCAGTTCTTC.

This chain links TRBV20-1 with TRBJ1-5; a weak D match, TRBD1 (5 bases). Per the germline V gene, CDR1 is DFQATT and CDR2 is SNEGSKA (reference sequence). The V end lost 0 bases, the J end lost 4 bases, and 16 bases lay between the germline ends. The CDR3 has 16 amino acids. The CDR3 nucleotides are TGCAGTGCTAGAGAGGCCGGGGGGTTTGGAAATCAGCCCCAGCATTTT. It codes for CSAREAGGFGNQPQHF.

The chain carries TRBV7-7 and TRBJ2-3; 9 bases are shared with TRBD2. There are 15 residues in the CDR3. CDR1 and CDR2 (germline): SSHAT, FNYEAQ (reference sequence). V was clipped by 1 base and J by 6 bases; unmatched bases: 5. Here the CDR3 reads CASSLGSGRMDTQYF. The CDR3 region has the DNA TGTGCCAGCAGCTTAGGTAGCGGGAGAATGGATACGCAGTATTTT.

The V gene is TRBV6-1, the J gene TRBJ1-5, with D unclear. Germline lookup yields CDR1 MNHNS and CDR2 SASEGT. The CDR3 runs to 11 residues. The germline V and J ends were trimmed by 6 bases and 4 bases, with 4 bases remaining between them. CDR3 DNA: TGTGCCAGCAGCCTTAATCAGCCCCAGCATTTT. It codes for CASSLNQPQHF.